This T cell receptor (beta chain) was retrieved from a study of HIV-infected children after antiretroviral therapy interruption. Whole-study context: Most children had recorded EBV and CMV exposure. Samples from the continuous-treatment group were taken at weeks 0, 48 and 150. Interruption-arm sampling covered weeks 0, 12, interruption end (24 or 48), and about 3 years post-study.

RNA-based 3' RACE libraries used unique molecular identifiers. TCRdb recomputed calls from the 3' RACE reads with MiXCR, one row per CDR3 protein. The table shows roughly 16,000 distinct CDR3 sequences, with roughly 3.4% occurring only once. Treatment meaning: PENTA 11 planned treatment interruption arm or continuous ART arm. Only samples with at least 5 million viable PBMCs qualified. The V gene lost 3 bases and the J gene lost 6 bases, with 12 bases spanning the gap. The length of the CDR3 is 14 residues. Per the germline V gene, CDR1 is LNHDA and CDR2 is SQIVND (reference sequence). Only one count was recorded for this clonotype.

This chain uses TRBV19 with TRBJ2-1; D possibly corresponds to TRBD1 (5 bases). Specimen: CD45RA+ CD4+ T cells from PBMCs, collected from a donor given antiretroviral therapy, either interrupted or continuous. Subset reported: naive CD4+ CD45RA+ CD45RO- T cells. The TCR originated in a child under 18 with HIV. CDR3 protein: CASSITDSPNEQFF. The CDR3, as DNA: TGTGCCAGTAGTATTACTGACAGCCCCAATGAGCAGTTCTTC. Using reference TRBV19 and TRBJ2-1 for the parts outside the CDR3, the full variable domain is DGGITQSPKYLFRKEGQNVTLSCEQNLNHDAMYWYRQDPGQGLRLIYYSQIVNDFQKGDIAEGYSVSREKKESFPLTVTSAQKNPTAFYLCASSITDSPNEQFFGPGTRLTVL.